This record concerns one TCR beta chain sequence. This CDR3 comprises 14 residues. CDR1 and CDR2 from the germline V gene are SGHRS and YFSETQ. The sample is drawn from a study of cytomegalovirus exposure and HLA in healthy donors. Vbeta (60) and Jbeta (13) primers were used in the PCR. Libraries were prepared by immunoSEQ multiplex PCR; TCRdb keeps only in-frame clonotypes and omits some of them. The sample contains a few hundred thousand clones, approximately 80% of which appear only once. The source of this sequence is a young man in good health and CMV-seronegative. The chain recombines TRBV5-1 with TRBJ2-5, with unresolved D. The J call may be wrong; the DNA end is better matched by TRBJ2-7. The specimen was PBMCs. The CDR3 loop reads CASSLGPPPYEQYF. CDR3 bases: TGCGCCAGCAGCTTGGGCCCTCCCCCCTACGAGCAGTACTTC.